A single count supports the clone carrying this TCR beta chain. Only in-frame clones appear in the TCRdb table, and some are missing; sequencing was by immunoSEQ multiplex PCR. Of 170,000 or so clones in the sample, approximately 91% were seen once. The data derive from a study of control samples from healthy donors and cancer patients. The CDR3 sequence is 13 residues long. The germline CDR1 and CDR2 sequences are MGHDK and SYGVNS. The V gene lost 3 bases and the J gene lost 4 bases, with 10 bases spanning the gap. Sequenced: blood. This TCR derives from a woman aged 40 to 50 in good health. The chain uses TRBV25-1 and TRBJ2-7; a possible D gene is TRBD2 (5 bases). The chain's CDR3 is CASSDLATYEQYF. CDR3 nucleotide sequence: TGTGCCAGCAGTGATCTAGCTACTTACGAGCAGTACTTC.